The 24 T cell receptor beta chains below were found in one sample sequenced in a study of blood T cell repertoires in COVID-19. Libraries were prepared by immunoSEQ multiplex PCR; TCRdb keeps only in-frame clonotypes and omits some of them. The table shows just under 350,000 clones, with approximately 90% occurring only once. Sequencing was carried out using peripheral blood. These receptors originate from a woman aged 18-29 years who had recovered from COVID-19.

This clone has a single count. The V gene is TRBV7-2, the J gene TRBJ2-3, with D tentatively TRBD1 (5 bases). Trimming took off 5 bases at V and 5 bases at J, with 11 bases between the two ends. The CDR3 covers 13 residues. Germline V gene lookup returns CDR1 SGHTA and CDR2 FQGNSA. The CDR3 sequence: CASSQQQEDTQYF. CDR3 coding DNA: TGTGCCAGCAGCCAGCAACAGGAAGATACGCAGTATTTT.

The CDR3 sequence: CASSQDFGTSSDTQYF. CDR3 nucleotide sequence: TGCGCCAGCAGCCAAGACTTCGGGACTAGTTCGGATACGCAGTATTTT. J is TRBJ2-3 and V is TRBV4-3; TRBD2 agrees at 8 bases. Per the germline V gene, CDR1 is LGHNA and CDR2 is YSLEER. With 0 bases clipped from V and 6 bases from J, the junction kept 8 bases outside the gene matches. The CDR3 consists of 16 residues.

This clone was seen a handful of times. The J gene is TRBJ2-3, the V gene TRBV10-1; TRBD2 agrees at 9 bases. Trimming cost V 5 bases and J 0 bases; bases outside gene matches: 3. The CDR3 is 15 residues long. In germline, CDR1 is WNHNN, CDR2 SYGVQD (reference sequence). The CDR3 DNA is TGCGCCAGCAGTCCCACTAGCGGGAGCACAGATACGCAGTATTTT. It codes for CASSPTSGSTDTQYF.

The CDR3 nucleotides are TGTGCCAGCAGTTACCGGGGCTACAATGAGCAGTTCTTC. As protein: CASSYRGYNEQFF. The chain employs TRBV6-2 or TRBV6-3 and TRBJ2-1; weak D call: TRBD2 (5 bases). Trimming cost V 2 bases and J 3 bases, with 5 bases left between them. The CDR3 is 13 residues long. Germline-derived CDR1 and CDR2 are MNHEY and SVGEGT.

This chain connects TRBV19 to TRBJ2-7; D ambiguous. The germline V gene encodes CDR1 LNHDA and CDR2 SQIVND (reference sequence). Trimming removed 3 bases from V and 1 base from J, with 19 bases in between. There are 17 residues in the CDR3. The CDR3, as DNA: TGTGCCAGTAGTATTACGATAGAATTCGGTCCTTCCTACGAGCAGTACGTC. This codes for CASSITIEFGPSYEQYV.

This clone rates as medium-sized. The chain links TRBV6-6 to TRBJ2-7; TRBD1 matches 9 bases. CDR3 size: 18 residues. The germline gives CDR1 MNHNY, CDR2 SVGAGI (reference sequence). V lost 5 bases, J lost 5 bases, and 19 bases stayed unmatched. CDR3 nucleotides: TGTGCCAGCAGTCCAGGCGGAGGACAGGGGACTTCAAGCGACGAGCAGTACGTC. It codes for CASSPGGGQGTSSDEQYV.

J is TRBJ1-1 and V is TRBV19; D is undetermined. The CDR3 is 13 residues long. Germline CDR1 reads LNHDA; CDR2 reads SQIVND (reference sequence). V shed 3 bases and J shed 5 bases, with 10 bases lying between them. The CDR3 sequence: CASSMGRVTEAFF. The CDR3 DNA reads as TGTGCCAGTAGTATGGGGAGAGTTACTGAAGCTTTCTTT. Full variable domain (rest looked up from reference TRBV19 and TRBJ1-1): DGGITQSPKYLFRKEGQNVTLSCEQNLNHDAMYWYRQDPGQGLRLIYYSQIVNDFQKGDIAEGYSVSREKKESFPLTVTSAQKNPTAFYLCASSMGRVTEAFFGQGTRLTVV.

The V and J genes are TRBV5-1 and TRBJ2-5; D perhaps matches TRBD1 (6 bases). In germline, CDR1 is SGHRS, CDR2 YFSETQ. The CDR3 runs to 14 residues. V lost 6 bases to trimming and J lost 3 bases, with 15 bases between them. For the CDR3, the DNA is TGCGCCAGCAATAAACAGGGCCAAAAAGAGACCCAGTACTTC. Protein: CASNKQGQKETQYF.

The chain uses TRBV18 and TRBJ1-5; D unclear. The CDR3 spans 13 residues. Trimming took off 3 bases at V and 5 bases at J, with 8 bases between the two ends. Germline values: CDR1 KGHSH, CDR2 LQKENI. The chain's CDR3 is CASSPAEDQPQHF. The CDR3 DNA sequence: TGTGCCAGCTCACCTGCAGAAGATCAGCCCCAGCATTTT.

This clone was observed once. The chain uses TRBV5-1 and TRBJ2-4; a possible D gene is TRBD1 (6 bases). This CDR3 is built from 16 residues. V was shortened by 4 bases and J by 5 bases, with 19 bases between the two germline ends. Germline lookup yields CDR1 SGHRS and CDR2 YFSETQ. CDR3 sequence: CASSLSMGARENIQYF. The CDR3 nucleotides read TGCGCCAGCAGCCTCAGTATGGGGGCACGGGAAAACATTCAGTACTTC.

The chain is built from TRBV12-1 and TRBJ1-2; TRBD1, the table's D call, lacks a check against the DNA. TRBV12-1 is a pseudogene. This CDR3 region has 16 residues. CDR3 DNA sequence: TGTGCCAGCAGCTTTGCCGGACAGCCCGCGAAAAATGGCTACACCTTC. It translates to CASSFAGQPAKNGYTF.

On this clone: The sample carries other DNA sequences with the same CDR3. V and J are TRBV24-1 and TRBJ2-2, with 9 bases that match TRBD2. CDR1 and CDR2 from the germline V gene are KGHDR and SFDVKD. This CDR3 comprises 15 residues. With 4 bases clipped from V and 5 bases from J, the junction kept 4 bases outside the gene matches. CDR3 in amino acids: CATSDGGRVTGELFF. The DNA for the CDR3 is TGTGCCACCAGTGACGGCGGGAGGGTTACCGGGGAGCTGTTTTTT.

The chain couples TRBV9 to TRBJ2-1; a weak D match, TRBD1 (7 bases). Germline V lookup: CDR1 SGDLS, CDR2 YYNGEE. V lost 4 bases to trimming and J lost 9 bases, with 14 bases between them. The CDR3 covers 13 residues. The CDR3 DNA follows: TGTGCCAGCAGCACCGGCAGGGGGGTTGAGCAGTTCTTC. Amino acid sequence: CASSTGRGVEQFF.

The chain employs TRBV11-2 and TRBJ2-5, with a tentative D call TRBD2 (5 bases). Deletions cut 1 base from V and 5 bases from J, with 8 bases between. Germline assignment: CDR1 SGHAT and CDR2 FQNNGV. The CDR3 is 13 amino acids. DNA for the CDR3: TGTGCCAGCAGCTTAGCGGGAACCGAGACCCAGTACTTC. It specifies CASSLAGTETQYF.

J is TRBJ1-6 and V is TRBV9; TRBD1 is a possible D gene (6 bases). This CDR3 is built from 15 residues. V lost 4 bases to trimming and J lost 9 bases, with 17 bases between them. Germline V gives CDR1 SGDLS, CDR2 YYNGEE. Here the CDR3 DNA reads TGTGCCAGCAGCCCCCGAGGGGGGGAGGGTTCACCCCTCCACTTT. Its translation is CASSPRGGEGSPLHF.

V and J are TRBV30 and TRBJ1-5; the D is unclear. Deletions cut 2 bases from V and 9 bases from J, with 14 bases between. Per the germline V gene, CDR1 is GTSNPN and CDR2 is SVGIG (reference sequence). The CDR3 is made up of 13 amino acids. The DNA for the CDR3 is TGTGCCTGGAGTTTGGCGGGAGATGGGCCCCAGCATTTT. Translated, it gives CAWSLAGDGPQHF.

The genes are TRBV3-1 (or the pseudogene TRBV3-2) and TRBJ1-2; 7 positions agree with TRBD1. V gave up 0 bases and J gave up 6 bases; unmatched junction bases: 13. Germline V gene data show CDR1 as LGHDT and CDR2 as YNNKEL (reference sequence). The CDR3 has 17 amino acids. CDR3 sequence: CASSQDRRGLFSHGYTF. In DNA form, the CDR3 reads TGTGCCAGCAGCCAAGATAGGAGGGGGCTCTTCTCACATGGCTACACCTTC.

This chain connects TRBV3-1 (or the pseudogene TRBV3-2) to TRBJ1-1, with no clear D. This CDR3 has 12 amino acids. The germline V gene encodes CDR1 LGHDT and CDR2 YNNKEL (reference sequence). Trimming removed 1 base at V and 9 bases at J, with 9 bases between. This CDR3 reads CASSQVQQKAFF. The CDR3 region has the DNA TGTGCCAGCAGCCAAGTTCAACAGAAAGCTTTCTTT.

The chain employs TRBV28 and TRBJ2-1, with 8 nucleotides matching TRBD1. V trimming: 3 bases; J trimming: 7 bases; junction bases outside the gene matches: 8. CDR1 and CDR2 from the germline V gene are MDHEN and SYDVKM. The CDR3 is 15 amino acids. The CDR3 sequence is CASSFLDRVGNEQFF. CDR3 in DNA: TGTGCCAGCAGTTTTTTGGACAGGGTAGGGAATGAGCAGTTCTTC.

The chain is built from TRBV6-6 and TRBJ2-5; 7 bases agree with TRBD2. The CDR3 has 15 amino acids. Germline trimming cut 6 bases from V and 5 bases from J; bases unmatched to any gene: 12. Per germline, CDR1 MNHNY and CDR2 SVGAGI (reference sequence). This CDR3 reads CASSSTSEGEETQYF. In DNA, the CDR3 is TGTGCCAGCAGCTCAACTAGCGAAGGGGAGGAGACCCAGTACTTC.

This clone was seen a single time. V gene TRBV10-2 combines with J gene TRBJ2-3; 11 bases line up with TRBD2. The CDR3 spans 17 residues. With 0 bases clipped from V and 3 bases from J, the junction kept 5 bases outside the gene matches. CDR1 and CDR2 from the germline V gene are WSHSY and SAAADI. DNA of the CDR3: TGCGCCAGCAGTGAGTCACGACTAGCGGGAATGACAGATACGCAGTATTTT. Its translation: CASSESRLAGMTDTQYF.

The chain links TRBV2 to TRBJ2-7, with 7 bases identical to TRBD2. CDR1 is SNHLY and CDR2 is FYNNEI in the germline V gene. The V segment lost 5 bases and the J segment 3 bases; nucleotides outside the gene matches: 7. This CDR3 contains 14 residues. The CDR3 sequence is CASSRAGKVYEQYV. In nucleotides, the CDR3 is TGTGCCAGCAGTCGAGCGGGGAAGGTCTACGAGCAGTACGTC.

The V and J genes are TRBV6-5 and TRBJ1-3; 8 bases are shared with TRBD1. The CDR3 runs 15 residues. The germline gives CDR1 MNHEY, CDR2 SVGAGI. The V and J ends lost 5 bases and 4 bases, in that order; junction bases with no gene match: 7. The CDR3 sequence: CASSPGGAGGNTIYF. The CDR3 DNA reads TGTGCCAGCAGTCCAGGGGGCGCAGGGGGAAACACCATATATTTT.

The chain carries TRBV10-1 and TRBJ2-7; 7 nucleotides align to TRBD1. The CDR3 totals 15 residues. V lost 10 bases and J lost 0; bases outside the gene matches: 12. Germline CDR1 is WNHNN and CDR2 is SYGVQD (reference sequence). The CDR3 protein is CATPGQAASSYEQYV. CDR3 bases: TGCGCCACCCCCGGACAGGCCGCTAGCTCCTACGAGCAGTACGTC.